Below, 5 T cell receptor beta chains from the same sample are listed, as sequenced in a study of vaccination and CD4 T cells after COVID-19. These TCRs' antigens remain unknown. Scientists ran DNA taken from cultured CD4+ T cells through the Oncomine TCR Beta short-read assay for sequencing. TCRdb recomputed calls from the PCR reads with MiXCR, one row per CDR3 protein. This table holds some 4,000 distinct CDR3 sequences, about three fifths found once. Treatment defined: approximately 9-day PBMC culture with coronavirus spike peptide pools or control peptides (ViraFEST assay). CD4+ T cells that came from the unexposed donor were collected before the COVID-19 pandemic (2011-2018). Sequenced: CD4+ T cells from blood, cultured in vitro. The receptors come from a human donor in good health.

This clonotype was recorded a few times. J is TRBJ1-3 and V is TRBV7-2; no reliable D call. Germline CDR1 and CDR2: SGHTA and FQGNSA. The CDR3 is 17 amino acids. Trimming cost V 4 bases and J 1 base, with 17 bases left between them. In DNA form, the CDR3 reads TGTGCCAGCAGCTCCCCACTGGGCCGGCGATCTGGAAACACCATATATTTT. The encoded protein is CASSSPLGRRSGNTIYF.

The genes are TRBV20-1 and TRBJ2-1; D might be TRBD2 (6 bases). V shed 0 bases and J shed 4 bases, with 13 bases lying between them. Germline CDR1 and CDR2: DFQATT and SNEGSKA (reference sequence). This CDR3 contains 15 residues. Here the CDR3 reads CSARDRGSGYNEQFF. CDR3 DNA: TGCAGTGCTAGAGATCGGGGGAGCGGTTACAATGAGCAGTTCTTC.

The chain joins TRBV7-2 to TRBJ2-1; 7 bases align to TRBD2. Unmatched junction bases numbered 10, after V lost 5 bases and J lost 6 bases. Germline CDR1 and CDR2: SGHTA and FQGNSA. The CDR3 length is 15 residues. The CDR3 DNA follows: TGTGCCAGCAGCGCCCGGGGGAGGGATGCCAATGAGCAGTTCTTC. It yields the protein CASSARGRDANEQFF.

J is TRBJ1-6 and V is TRBV7-2, with TRBD1 matching over 9 bases. The CDR3 contains 13 residues. Germline V gene lookup returns CDR1 SGHTA and CDR2 FQGNSA. J lost 14 bases, V lost 5 bases, and 7 bases had no gene match. The CDR3 sequence: CASSPDRGDSLHF. For the CDR3, the DNA is TGTGCCAGCAGCCCCGACAGGGGGGATTCCCTCCACTTT. The variable domain in full, completed from reference TRBV7-2 and TRBJ1-6, reads GAGVSQSPSNKVTEKGKDVELRCDPISGHTALYWYRQSLGQGLEFLIYFQGNSAPDKSGLPSDRFSAERTGGSVSTLTIQRTQQEDSAVYLCASSPDRGDSLHFGNGTRLTVT.

The chain employs TRBV7-2 and TRBJ1-6; D may be TRBD1 (6 bases). Per germline, CDR1 SGHTA and CDR2 FQGNSA. This CDR3 has 20 amino acids. Deletions cut 5 bases from V and 1 base from J, with 24 bases between. The CDR3 coding sequence is TGTGCCAGCAGCCGGAGGGGGGCCCTGATCCTGGGGTCCTATAATTCACCCCTCCACTTT. It yields the protein CASSRRGALILGSYNSPLHF.